These 12 T cell receptor beta chains were sequenced from one sample in a study of multiple sclerosis patients with progressive multifocal leukoencephalopathy. Profiled with immunoSEQ multiplex PCR; TCRdb holds only in-frame clones, not every one. The sample yields 25,000 to 35,000 clones, more than 70% seen once. Time point noted: before natalizumab initiation. Sequenced sample: PBMCs. The origin of the receptors is a human donor with multiple sclerosis.

Remarks on this clone: The germline gene is not matched at one end of the junction; a read error may be the cause. CDR3 sequence reads: CASKLNSEAFF. In nucleotides, the CDR3 is TGTGCCAGCAAGCTGAACAGTGAAGCTTTCTTT. The gene calls are TRBV6-6 and TRBJ1-1; D is undetermined. From germline, CDR1 is MNHNY and CDR2 SVGAGI (reference sequence). The CDR3 consists of 11 residues.

This chain connects TRBV29-1 to TRBJ2-7; D possibly corresponds to TRBD2 (6 bases). The CDR3 sequence is 14 residues long. V was cut by 0 bases and J by 3 bases, with 12 bases left in between. CDR1 and CDR2 from the germline V gene are SQVTM and ANQGSEA. CDR3: CSVEDRDGGYEQYF. CDR3 coding DNA: TGCAGCGTTGAAGACCGCGACGGGGGCTACGAGCAGTACTTC.

In its sample, this clone was seen once. The chain is built from TRBV30 and TRBJ2-5; weak D call: TRBD2 (7 bases). The end of the DNA is better explained by TRBJ2-7, so the J call may be wrong. This CDR3 is 17 amino acids long. Germline CDR1 and CDR2: GTSNPN and SVGIG (reference sequence). The CDR3 sequence: CAWSVGGEGKEGCEQYF. The CDR3 DNA is TGTGCCTGGAGTGTAGGGGGGGAGGGCAAGGAGGGCTGCGAGCAGTACTTC.

This clone came up a few times. This chain links TRBV6-5 with TRBJ1-1; possibly TRBD1 for D (5 bases). This CDR3 spans 13 amino acids. Trimming shortened V by 0 bases and J by 4 bases, and 6 bases separated the two germline ends. Germline V gives CDR1 MNHEY, CDR2 SVGAGI. The CDR3 DNA is TGTGCCAGCAGTTACTCGGGGGGCACTGAAGCTTTCTTT. Translation gives CASSYSGGTEAFF.

Here the CDR3 DNA reads TGCGCCAGCAGCTTCGACAGAGGCCAGCCCCAGCATTTT. Its protein is CASSFDRGQPQHF. This chain uses TRBV5-1 with TRBJ1-5; perhaps TRBD1 as D (5 bases). V gave up 2 bases and J gave up 7 bases, with 10 bases separating them. Looked up from germline, CDR1 is SGHRS and CDR2 is YFSETQ. This CDR3 is 13 amino acids long.

The chain links TRBV6-5 to TRBJ2-5; D ambiguous. The end of the DNA is better explained by TRBJ2-7, so the J call may be wrong. This CDR3 is 13 amino acids long. Looked up from germline, CDR1 is MNHEY and CDR2 is SVGAGI. The CDR3 DNA is TGTGCCAGCAGTTTGACACCTACGGGCGAGCAGTACTTC. Amino acid sequence: CASSLTPTGEQYF.

The chain carries TRBV9 and TRBJ1-1; D remains unclear. This CDR3 spans 15 amino acids. Trimming removed 0 bases from V and 1 base from J, with 10 bases in between. The germline V gene has CDR1 SGDLS and CDR2 YYNGEE. Here the CDR3 DNA reads TGTGCCAGCAGCGTAGGGCCGGAGCCGAACACTGAAGCTTTCTTT. Translation: CASSVGPEPNTEAFF.

This clone was detected a few times. The V call is TRBV10-3, the J call TRBJ2-7, with no clear D. Germline V gene lookup returns CDR1 ENHRY and CDR2 SYGVKD. The V end was cut by 0 bases, the J end by 1 base, with 7 bases between. The CDR3 spans 14 residues. This CDR3 is CAISESERSYEQYF. The CDR3 DNA is TGTGCCATCAGTGAGTCGGAAAGGTCCTACGAGCAGTACTTC.

The V and J genes are TRBV21-1 and TRBJ2-3. TRBV21-1 is classified as a pseudogene. This CDR3 has 14 amino acids. CDR3 DNA sequence: TGTGCCAGCAGCCCCCGGGACAGCACAGATACGCAGTATTTT. Protein product: CASSPRDSTDTQYF.

This chain joins TRBV15 and TRBJ1-1, with D unresolved. Germline V gives CDR1 LNHNV, CDR2 YYDKDF (reference sequence). V was shortened by 1 base and J by 4 bases, with 19 bases between the two germline ends. The CDR3 sequence is 17 residues long. This chain's CDR3 is CATSRALRRSPTTEAFF. The CDR3 nucleotides read TGTGCCACCAGCAGAGCCCTCAGGCGCTCCCCGACCACTGAAGCTTTCTTT.

V is TRBV30 and J is TRBJ1-2; possibly TRBD1 for D (5 bases). CDR1 GTSNPN and CDR2 SVGIG come from the germline V gene (reference sequence). This CDR3 comprises 11 residues. Written as DNA, the CDR3 is TGTGTCGCACTCGGGGGAAGCGGCTACACCTTC. The encoded protein is CVALGGSGYTF.

This chain connects TRBV10-1 to TRBJ1-1, with D maybe TRBD1 (6 bases). Germline V gene data show CDR1 as WNHNN and CDR2 as SYGVQD (reference sequence). The CDR3 length is 13 residues. V was pared by 3 bases and J by 11 bases, with 16 bases between. Here the CDR3 DNA reads TGCGCCAGCAGTGAAGAGCCCGGGACAAAGGCTTTCTTT. It is translated as CASSEEPGTKAFF.